The present TCR beta chain was sequenced within a study of blood T cell repertoires in COVID-19. Deletions cut 6 bases from V and 2 bases from J, with 9 bases between. CDR1 and CDR2 (germline): MNHEY, SVGAGI. The CDR3 is 13 residues long. Repertoires were generated with immunoSEQ multiplex PCR, while TCRdb's copy carries only in-frame clones and drops some. Among 300,000 to 450,000 clones listed, around 90% were seen once. This chain joins TRBV6-5 and TRBJ2-3; D is possibly TRBD1 (5 bases). The sequencing sample was made of PBMCs or T cells enriched from blood (not recorded which). The clonotype comes from a woman aged 18-29 years who had recovered from COVID-19. CDR3 DNA sequence: TGTGCCAGCAGGCAGGACAACACAGATACGCAGTATTTT. Protein sequence: CASRQDNTDTQYF.